The 24 T cell receptor beta chains given below trace back to one sample, sequenced in a study of blood T cell repertoires in COVID-19. Assay used: immunoSEQ multiplex PCR; TCRdb lists only in-frame clones, some missing. The sample has roughly 330,000 clones, around nine tenths seen once. The sample comprised PBMCs or T cells enriched from blood (not recorded which). The receptor set was obtained from a woman in her 30s who had recovered from COVID-19.

The gene calls are TRBV10-3 and TRBJ1-2; 8 nucleotides match TRBD1. The germline CDR1 and CDR2 sequences are ENHRY and SYGVKD. V gave up 5 bases and J gave up 4 bases; unmatched junction bases: 9. The CDR3 runs to 15 residues. The CDR3 reads CAISTQGARVYGYTF. In DNA form, the CDR3 reads TGTGCCATCAGTACTCAGGGGGCGCGGGTCTATGGCTACACCTTC.

The rearrangement links TRBV10-3 to TRBJ1-2; D is unclear. V was shortened by 9 bases and J by 4 bases, with 12 bases between the two germline ends. This CDR3 spans 12 amino acids. CDR1 and CDR2 from the germline V gene are ENHRY and SYGVKD. CDR3 region: CAIEGGSYGYTF. Here the CDR3 DNA reads TGTGCCATAGAGGGTGGCAGCTATGGCTACACCTTC.

The CDR3 loop is CASSLRDRGGSPLHF. The CDR3 DNA follows: TGTGCCAGCAGCCTCCGGGACAGGGGTGGTTCACCCCTCCACTTT. The chain recombines TRBV7-2 with TRBJ1-6; 10 nucleotides match TRBD1. Looked up from germline, CDR1 is SGHTA and CDR2 is FQGNSA. The CDR3 has 15 amino acids. V shed 5 bases and J 9 bases; nucleotides not matched to a gene: 7.

CDR3 protein: CASSAGGNQPQHF. The DNA of the CDR3 is TGTGCCAGCAGCGCAGGGGGGAATCAGCCCCAGCATTTT. V usage is TRBV3-1 (or the pseudogene TRBV3-2) and J usage is TRBJ1-5, with 7 bases identical to TRBD1. The CDR3 length is 13 residues. Germline-derived CDR1 and CDR2 are LGHDT and YNNKEL (reference sequence). Trimming cost V 5 bases and J 4 bases; bases outside gene matches: 2.

The V gene is TRBV5-4, the J gene TRBJ2-2; 9 nucleotides match TRBD1. This CDR3 is 16 amino acids long. Germline V CDR1 and CDR2: SGHNT, YYREEE (reference sequence). Trimming cost V 0 bases and J 1 base; bases outside gene matches: 1. CDR3: CASSLAGQGNTGELFF. The CDR3 coding sequence is TGTGCCAGCAGCTTGGCGGGACAGGGGAACACCGGGGAGCTGTTTTTT.

The chain recombines TRBV5-4 with TRBJ1-2; 7 bases match TRBD1. The V gene's germline CDR1 is SGHNT and CDR2 YYREEE (reference sequence). V shed 5 bases and J 8 bases; nucleotides not matched to a gene: 12. CDR3 size: 14 residues. CDR3 coding DNA: TGTGCCAGCAGACACCCAGACAGGGAGCGCGGCTACACCTTC. This gives the protein CASRHPDRERGYTF.

J is TRBJ2-1 and V is TRBV4-1; 8 bases are shared with TRBD2. The CDR3 runs 20 residues. Germline values: CDR1 MGHRA, CDR2 YSYEKL. The junction had 18 bases not matched to a gene; V was cut back by 0 bases and J by 5 bases. The CDR3 reads CASSQELGLERLVVHNEQFF. As DNA, the CDR3 is TGCGCCAGCAGCCAAGAATTGGGACTAGAACGGCTAGTAGTTCACAATGAGCAGTTCTTC.

This chain connects TRBV5-1 to TRBJ1-1; 8 nucleotides match TRBD1. There are 14 residues in the CDR3. V was pared by 4 bases and J by 7 bases, with 9 bases of the junction left unmatched. Germline CDR1 and CDR2: SGHRS and YFSETQ. The CDR3 sequence: CASSPSDRVFEAFF. The CDR3 region has the DNA TGCGCCAGCAGCCCATCGGACAGGGTGTTTGAAGCTTTCTTT.

This chain connects TRBV11-2 to TRBJ2-5, with D perhaps matching TRBD2 (6 bases). CDR1 is SGHAT, CDR2 FQNNGV, per germline. The CDR3 runs 15 residues. The germline V and J ends were trimmed by 5 bases and 5 bases, with 18 bases remaining between them. CDR3 nucleotide sequence: TGTGCCAGCAGCCCACGGACTACACAATTGGAGACCCAGTACTTC. Its protein is CASSPRTTQLETQYF.

This chain connects TRBV30 to TRBJ2-3; 7 nucleotides agree with TRBD1. V gave up 1 base and J gave up 5 bases; unmatched junction bases: 6. The CDR3 has 14 amino acids. CDR1 GTSNPN and CDR2 SVGIG come from the germline V gene (reference sequence). CDR3: CAWSDTGVGDTQYF. The CDR3 DNA is TGTGCCTGGAGTGATACAGGGGTTGGAGATACGCAGTATTTT. The whole variable domain, remainder taken from reference TRBV30 and TRBJ2-3, is SQTIHQWPATLVQPVGSPLSLECTVEGTSNPNLYWYRQAAGRGLQLLFYSVGIGQISSEVPQNLSASRPQDRQFILSSKKLLLSDSGFYLCAWSDTGVGDTQYFGPGTRLTVL.

CDR3 nucleotide sequence: TGTGCCAGCACTCAGGTTGGTTATGGCTACACCTTC. Translation: CASTQVGYGYTF. This chain joins TRBV6-5 and TRBJ1-2; D uncertain. The V end was cut by 7 bases, the J end by 5 bases, with 11 bases between. The CDR3 extends over 12 amino acids. In germline, CDR1 is MNHEY, CDR2 SVGAGI.

This chain connects TRBV9 to TRBJ2-7; a possible D gene is TRBD1 (6 bases). The CDR3 is 15 residues long. Trimming removed 3 bases at V and 3 bases at J, with 16 bases between. In germline, CDR1 is SGDLS, CDR2 YYNGEE. CDR3 in DNA: TGTGCCAGCAGCGCCTTTCAGGGGCTCCTCTACGAGCAGTACTTC. It specifies CASSAFQGLLYEQYF.

The chain recombines TRBV18 with TRBJ1-2; weak D call: TRBD1 (6 bases). The V and J ends lost 3 bases and 6 bases respectively, with 14 bases between them. CDR3 length equals 14 residues. Germline values: CDR1 KGHSH, CDR2 LQKENI. CDR3 in DNA: TGTGCCAGCTCACCGGACCCCAGGGGAAATGGCTACACCTTC. It yields the protein CASSPDPRGNGYTF.

The chain has TRBV6-5 and TRBJ1-1; 9 bases agree with TRBD1. The CDR3 spans 14 residues. Per germline, CDR1 MNHEY and CDR2 SVGAGI. J lost 6 bases, V lost 2 bases, and 4 bases had no gene match. The CDR3 is CASSYKGQGAEAFF. The CDR3 DNA reads as TGTGCCAGCAGTTACAAGGGACAGGGCGCTGAAGCTTTCTTT.

The rearrangement joins TRBV19 to TRBJ1-1; 8 bases are a match to TRBD1. V gave up 7 bases and J gave up 2 bases; unmatched junction bases: 12. The CDR3 extends over 16 amino acids. Germline CDR1 and CDR2: LNHDA and SQIVND (reference sequence). CDR3 protein: CASTITAGTGNTEAFF. The CDR3 DNA reads TGTGCCAGTACCATCACTGCCGGGACAGGCAACACTGAAGCTTTCTTT.

The chain couples TRBV5-4 to TRBJ2-7; TRBD2 is a possible D gene (7 bases). In germline, CDR1 is SGHNT, CDR2 YYREEE (reference sequence). CDR3 length equals 15 residues. V was shortened by 5 bases and J by 3 bases, with 18 bases between the two germline ends. The CDR3 nucleotides read TGTGCCAGCAGGGGTCTGGCGGGGGCCTTCTACGAGCAGTACTTC. It specifies CASRGLAGAFYEQYF.

The chain has TRBV2 and TRBJ1-2; weak D call: TRBD1 (5 bases). Trimming cost V 1 base and J 4 bases, with 13 bases left between them. The germline V gene encodes CDR1 SNHLY and CDR2 FYNNEI. The CDR3 consists of 15 residues. The CDR3 reads CASSEGQPSGYGYTF. The CDR3 DNA reads TGTGCCAGCAGTGAAGGACAGCCCTCTGGCTATGGCTACACCTTC.

This sequence joins TRBV9 and TRBJ1-1, with 7 bases that match TRBD1. The CDR3 loop spans 13 amino acids. Germline-derived CDR1 and CDR2 are SGDLS and YYNGEE. V was clipped by 4 bases and J by 8 bases; unmatched bases: 8. The CDR3 region is CASSLTGEPEAFF. In DNA, the CDR3 is TGTGCCAGCAGCCTTACAGGGGAACCGGAAGCTTTCTTT.

The V and J genes are TRBV3-1 (or the pseudogene TRBV3-2) and TRBJ2-5; D is possibly TRBD1 (6 bases). CDR3 size: 13 residues. Germline V CDR1 and CDR2: LGHDT, YNNKEL (reference sequence). With 11 bases removed from V and 2 bases from J, the gap between germline ends came to 15 bases. The CDR3 spells CACRRTAQETQYF. The CDR3 DNA is TGTGCCTGTCGGCGGACAGCACAAGAGACCCAGTACTTC.

The CDR3 spells CASSLSNTGEETQYF. The CDR3 DNA reads as TGTGCCAGCAGCCTATCGAACACAGGGGAAGAGACCCAGTACTTC. This chain uses TRBV7-9 with TRBJ2-5; 7 bases line up with TRBD1. V was pared by 5 bases and J by 3 bases, with 9 bases of the junction left unmatched. Germline CDR1 and CDR2: SEHNR and FQNEAQ (reference sequence). The CDR3 has 15 residues.

This clone has only one observation. This chain uses TRBV5-6 with TRBJ1-2; 12 bases fit TRBD1. Trimming took 2 bases from V and 7 from J; bases not matched to a gene: 6. The CDR3 is 15 amino acids. Germline CDR1 and CDR2: SGHDT and YYEEEE. In nucleotides, the CDR3 is TGTGCCAGCAGCTTACCCGGGACAGGGGGCGGTGGCTACACCTTC. Its translation is CASSLPGTGGGGYTF.

In regard to this clone: One end of the junction does not line up with germline, which may come from a read error. J is TRBJ2-2 and V is TRBV4-2, with 8 bases that match TRBD2. Germline CDR1 LGHNA, CDR2 YNFKEQ. This CDR3 region has 17 residues. The CDR3 coding sequence is TGTGCCCGCAGCCGGGGGGGAGCGGGGGCCTTCACCGGGGAGCTGTTTTTT. Translation: CARSRGGAGAFTGELFF.

The chain employs TRBV6-2 or TRBV6-3 and TRBJ2-3, with 10 positions matching TRBD2. Germline CDR1 MNHEY, CDR2 SVGEGT. This CDR3 has 14 residues. Trimming took 4 bases from V and 6 from J; bases not matched to a gene: 4. CDR3 protein: CASSSAGGRDTQYF. CDR3 bases: TGTGCCAGCAGTTCAGCGGGGGGGCGGGATACGCAGTATTTT.

This clone is a singleton in its sample. The rearrangement uses TRBV11-2 and TRBJ2-7, with 9 positions matching TRBD1. The CDR3 sequence is 14 residues long. Trimming cost V 4 bases and J 2 bases; bases outside gene matches: 3. Germline CDR1 and CDR2: SGHAT and FQNNGV. As DNA, the CDR3 is TGTGCCAGCAGCTCCGGGACAGGGCCCTACGAGCAGTACTTC. Translation gives CASSSGTGPYEQYF.